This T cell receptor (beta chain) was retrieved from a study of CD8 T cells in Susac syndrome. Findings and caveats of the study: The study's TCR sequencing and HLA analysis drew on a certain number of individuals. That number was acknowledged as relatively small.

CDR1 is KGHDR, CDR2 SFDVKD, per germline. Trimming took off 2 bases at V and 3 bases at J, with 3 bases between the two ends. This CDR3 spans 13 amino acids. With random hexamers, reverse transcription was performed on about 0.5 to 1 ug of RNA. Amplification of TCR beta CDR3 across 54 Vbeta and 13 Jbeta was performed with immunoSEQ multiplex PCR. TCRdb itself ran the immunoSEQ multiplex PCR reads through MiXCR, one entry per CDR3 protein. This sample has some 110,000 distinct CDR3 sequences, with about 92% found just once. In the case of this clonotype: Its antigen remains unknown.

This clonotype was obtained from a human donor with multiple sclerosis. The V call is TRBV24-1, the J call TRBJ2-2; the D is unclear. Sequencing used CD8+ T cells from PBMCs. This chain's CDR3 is CATSDYYTGELFF. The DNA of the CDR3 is TGTGCCACCAGTGATTATTACACCGGGGAGCTGTTTTTT.